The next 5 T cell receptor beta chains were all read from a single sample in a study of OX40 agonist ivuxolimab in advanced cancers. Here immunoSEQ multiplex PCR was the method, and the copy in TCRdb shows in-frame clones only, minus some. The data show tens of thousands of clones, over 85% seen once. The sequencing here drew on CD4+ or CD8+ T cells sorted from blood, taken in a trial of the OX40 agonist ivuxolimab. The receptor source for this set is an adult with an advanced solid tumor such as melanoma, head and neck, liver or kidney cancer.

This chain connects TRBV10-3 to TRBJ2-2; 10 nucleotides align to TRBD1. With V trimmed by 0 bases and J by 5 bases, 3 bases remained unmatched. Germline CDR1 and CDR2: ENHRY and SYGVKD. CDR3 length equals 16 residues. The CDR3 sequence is CAISESGQGLTGELFF. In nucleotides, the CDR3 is TGTGCCATCAGTGAGTCGGGACAGGGGTTGACCGGGGAGCTGTTTTTT.

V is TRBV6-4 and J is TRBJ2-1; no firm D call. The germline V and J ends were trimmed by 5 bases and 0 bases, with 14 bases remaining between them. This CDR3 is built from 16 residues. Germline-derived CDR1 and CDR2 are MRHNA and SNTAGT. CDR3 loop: CASSPTGPSSYNEQFF. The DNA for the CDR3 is TGTGCCAGCAGTCCGACTGGCCCGAGCTCCTACAATGAGCAGTTCTTC.

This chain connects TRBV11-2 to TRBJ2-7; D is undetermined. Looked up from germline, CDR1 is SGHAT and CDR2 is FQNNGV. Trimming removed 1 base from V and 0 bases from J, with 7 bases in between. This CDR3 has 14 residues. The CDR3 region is CASSLGGSSYEQYF. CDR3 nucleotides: TGTGCCAGCAGCTTAGGGGGTTCCTCCTACGAGCAGTACTTC.

The CDR3 loop reads CASSLYAYYEQYF. The CDR3 coding sequence is TGTGCCAGCAGTTTATATGCTTACTACGAGCAGTACTTC. The chain combines TRBV27 with TRBJ2-7; D gene ambiguous. Trimming stripped 1 base from V and 3 bases from J, with 7 bases between. Germline V lookup: CDR1 MNHEY, CDR2 SMNVEV (reference sequence). The CDR3 runs 13 residues.

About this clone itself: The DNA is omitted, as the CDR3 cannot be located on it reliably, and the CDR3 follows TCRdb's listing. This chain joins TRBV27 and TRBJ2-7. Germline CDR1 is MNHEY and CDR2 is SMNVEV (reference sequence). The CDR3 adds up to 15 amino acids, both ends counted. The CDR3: CASSLIFGPGYEQYF.